This T cell receptor (beta chain) was retrieved from a study of T cell responses to AZD1222 COVID-19 vaccine. The data were produced by immunoSEQ multiplex PCR, yet TCRdb's version contains in-frame clones alone and is incomplete. The repertoire includes about 120,000 clones, roughly 87% of them detected once, and around 2.5% sits in the top ten. Trimming removed 2 bases from V and 7 bases from J, with 11 bases in between. The germline V gene has CDR1 LGHNA and CDR2 YNFKEQ. This CDR3 has 14 residues. This clonotype was sampled from an adult who received the AZD1222 COVID-19 vaccine. The V and J genes are TRBV4-2 and TRBJ1-4, with D hard to call. Sequenced here: peripheral blood, sampled 28 days after the second AZD1222 dose. The CDR3 sequence: CASSQSVTVEKLFF. The CDR3 DNA reads as TGTGCCAGCAGCCAATCCGTGACGGTTGAAAAACTGTTTTTT.